These 10 T cell receptor beta chains originate from one sample sequenced in a study of T cells after yellow fever vaccination. MiXCR, run by TCRdb on the 5' RACE reads, gives a single entry per CDR3 protein. The repertoire holds roughly 300,000 distinct CDR3 sequences, with around 8.1% as singletons. Source: PBMCs, taken around 45 days after the first yellow fever vaccination. The receptors shown here come from a man aged 18 to 29 who received the YFV17D yellow fever vaccine.

V gene TRBV5-1 combines with J gene TRBJ2-1; D gene unclear. CDR1 is SGHRS and CDR2 is YFSETQ in the germline V gene. This CDR3 comprises 15 residues. The V gene lost 3 bases and the J gene lost 0 bases, with 10 bases spanning the gap. CDR3 coding DNA: TGCGCCAGCAGCTGGGCGGAAAGCTCCTACAATGAGCAGTTCTTC. Translating it yields CASSWAESSYNEQFF. The whole variable domain, remainder taken from reference TRBV5-1 and TRBJ2-1, is KAGVTQTPRYLIKTRGQQVTLSCSPISGHRSVSWYQQTPGQGLQFLFEYFSETQRNKGNFPGRFSGRQFSNSRSEMNVSTLELGDSALYLCASSWAESSYNEQFFGPGTRLTVL.

In its sample, this clonotype was seen many times. This chain connects TRBV9 to TRBJ1-2, with D possibly TRBD1 on 5 matching bases. This CDR3 has 14 residues. From germline, CDR1 is SGDLS and CDR2 YYNGEE. V was trimmed by 0 bases and J by 4 bases, leaving 10 bases between them. Here the CDR3 DNA reads TGTGCCAGCAGCGTAGCGGAGGGGCTCTATGGCTACACCTTC. It is translated as CASSVAEGLYGYTF.

This chain connects TRBV11-1 to TRBJ2-3, with 10 bases identical to TRBD1. The CDR3 consists of 18 residues. Germline V gene lookup returns CDR1 SGHAT and CDR2 FQDESV (reference sequence). The V gene end was trimmed by 5 bases and the J gene end by 1 base; junction bases not matched to a gene: 12. Written as DNA, the CDR3 is TGTGCCAGCAGCCCGACGGGGTCCGGGACAGGGGGCACAGATACGCAGTATTTT. It yields the protein CASSPTGSGTGGTDTQYF.

This rearrangement joins TRBV15 to TRBJ2-7, with unresolved D. Between the trimmed V and J ends, which lost 5 bases and 2 bases, there was a span of 13 bases. CDR1 is LNHNV, CDR2 YYDKDF, per germline (reference sequence). This CDR3 has 14 residues. CDR3 sequence: CATSSEGHTYEQYF. DNA of the CDR3: TGTGCCACCAGCTCCGAAGGCCACACCTACGAGCAGTACTTC.

The J gene is TRBJ1-3, the V gene TRBV7-2; D uncertain. The CDR3 totals 13 residues. V shed 4 bases and J shed 0 bases, with 4 bases lying between them. Looked up from germline, CDR1 is SGHTA and CDR2 is FQGNSA. The CDR3: CASSWSSGNTIYF. CDR3 nucleotides: TGTGCCAGCAGCTGGTCCTCTGGAAACACCATATATTTT.

This clonotype appeared many times. The V gene is TRBV15, the J gene TRBJ2-2; D not certain. Trimming stripped 0 bases from V and 4 bases from J, with 9 bases between. Germline CDR1 is LNHNV and CDR2 is YYDKDF (reference sequence). The CDR3 loop spans 15 amino acids. In DNA, the CDR3 is TGTGCCACCAGCAGAGAGGCCACCTTCACCGGGGAGCTGTTTTTT. Its translation is CATSREATFTGELFF.

This clonotype appeared a few times. This chain links TRBV15 with TRBJ2-1, with D unclear. The length of the CDR3 is 12 residues. Per germline, CDR1 LNHNV and CDR2 YYDKDF (reference sequence). Trimming removed 4 bases from V and 15 bases from J, with 16 bases in between. CDR3 sequence: CATSTYSGRTFF. The CDR3 DNA follows: TGTGCCACCAGCACCTATAGTGGGCGGACGTTCTTC.

Only a few counts were recorded for this clonotype. The gene calls are TRBV7-8 and TRBJ1-5; TRBD1 matches 7 bases. V trimming: 4 bases; J trimming: 0 bases; junction bases outside the gene matches: 6. Germline CDR1 and CDR2: SGHVS and FQNEAQ. The CDR3 spans 16 residues. The CDR3: CASSSGQAYSNQPQHF. CDR3 nucleotide sequence: TGTGCCAGCAGCTCCGGACAGGCCTATAGCAATCAGCCCCAGCATTTT.

This clonotype was seen a handful of times. The V gene is TRBV18, the J gene TRBJ2-3; 7 bases fit TRBD2. The CDR3 sequence is 15 residues long. Germline trimming cut 3 bases from V and 4 bases from J; bases unmatched to any gene: 7. Germline CDR1 and CDR2: KGHSH and LQKENI. The CDR3 is CASSPLSGVSDTQYF. The CDR3, as DNA: TGTGCCAGCTCACCCTTGAGCGGGGTGTCAGATACGCAGTATTTT.

This clonotype was observed at least ten times. The chain has TRBV4-3 and TRBJ1-5; D not resolved. From germline, CDR1 is LGHNA and CDR2 YSLEER. V was trimmed by 2 bases and J by 5 bases, leaving 7 bases between them. This CDR3 has 13 residues. The CDR3 DNA reads TGCGCCAGCAGCCAACAAGGCGATCAGCCCCAGCATTTT. Its translation is CASSQQGDQPQHF.